One sample yielded the 22 T cell receptor beta chains listed below, sequenced in a study of blood T cell repertoires in COVID-19. Data came from immunoSEQ multiplex PCR; TCRdb stores just in-frame clones and leaves some out. The sample has 70,000 or so clones; around three quarters are singletons. Sequences were obtained from peripheral blood. These receptors originate from a human donor in a cohort sampled during active COVID-19.

This clone was detected once. The chain recombines TRBV5-1 with TRBJ1-2; unclear D gene. CDR1 SGHRS and CDR2 YFSETQ come from the germline V gene. V lost 0 bases and J lost 1, with 7 bases in between. The CDR3 runs 14 residues. Written as DNA, the CDR3 is TGCGCCAGCAGCTTGGAGCGAATTAACTATGGCTACACCTTC. This sequence encodes CASSLERINYGYTF.

This clone was seen once. The chain has TRBV12-5 and TRBJ2-7; TRBD2 aligns across 14 bases. Germline CDR1 and CDR2: LGHNT and FRNRAP. This CDR3 spans 15 amino acids. With 4 bases clipped from V and 3 bases from J, the junction kept 2 bases outside the gene matches. CDR3 loop: CASGSGTSGSYEQYF. For the CDR3, the DNA is TGTGCTAGTGGTTCTGGGACTAGCGGGAGCTACGAGCAGTACTTC.

V is TRBV19 and J is TRBJ2-7; TRBD2 might be the D (5 bases). The CDR3 sequence is 13 residues long. Trimming left V 5 bases short and J 3 bases short, with 11 bases between. Germline V CDR1 and CDR2: LNHDA, SQIVND (reference sequence). The CDR3 reads CASSSRGDYEQYF. In nucleotides, the CDR3 is TGTGCCAGTAGTTCTCGGGGAGACTACGAGCAGTACTTC.

This chain joins TRBV28 and TRBJ2-3; the match to TRBD2 covers 7 bases. With 6 bases clipped from V and 0 bases from J, the junction kept 3 bases outside the gene matches. The CDR3 spans 14 residues. Per germline, CDR1 MDHEN and CDR2 SYDVKM. The chain's CDR3 is CASRLAVSTDTQYF. In DNA form, the CDR3 reads TGTGCCAGCAGGCTAGCGGTTAGCACAGATACGCAGTATTTT.

This clone was found a few times. Other DNA sequences of this sample code for an identical CDR3. The rearrangement links TRBV19 to TRBJ2-1, with 10 bases identical to TRBD2. The CDR3 sequence is 15 residues long. Trimming at V came to 6 bases and at J to 0 bases, leaving 2 bases not matched to a gene. CDR1 is LNHDA and CDR2 is SQIVND in the germline V gene (reference sequence). CDR3 bases: TGTGCCAGTAGGACTAGCGGGCCCTCCTACAATGAGCAGTTCTTC. It is translated as CASRTSGPSYNEQFF. The variable domain in full, completed from reference TRBV19 and TRBJ2-1, reads DGGITQSPKYLFRKEGQNVTLSCEQNLNHDAMYWYRQDPGQGLRLIYYSQIVNDFQKGDIAEGYSVSREKKESFPLTVTSAQKNPTAFYLCASRTSGPSYNEQFFGPGTRLTVL.

V and J are TRBV6-2 or TRBV6-3 and TRBJ2-2, with 9 bases lining up with TRBD1. Germline V gene lookup returns CDR1 MNHEY and CDR2 SVGEGT. The V segment lost 2 bases and the J segment 4 bases; nucleotides outside the gene matches: 5. CDR3 length: 16 amino acids. The CDR3 is CASSYPTGGGTGELFF. The DNA for the CDR3 is TGTGCCAGCAGTTACCCAACAGGGGGCGGCACCGGGGAGCTGTTTTTT.

The V and J genes are TRBV11-2 and TRBJ2-1; 7 bases map to TRBD2. Per the germline V gene, CDR1 is SGHAT and CDR2 is FQNNGV. This CDR3 spans 15 amino acids. With V trimmed by 5 bases and J by 8 bases, 12 bases remained unmatched. Written as DNA, the CDR3 is TGTGCCAGCAGCGCCTATGGGGGAGGGCCCTATGAGCAGTTCTTC. Translated, it gives CASSAYGGGPYEQFF.

This chain uses TRBV19 with TRBJ2-7, with 8 nucleotides matching TRBD1. Trimming took 3 bases from V and 2 from J; bases not matched to a gene: 3. The germline V gene has CDR1 LNHDA and CDR2 SQIVND (reference sequence). The CDR3 is made up of 14 amino acids. The CDR3 region has the DNA TGTGCCAGTAGTATCGGACAGGGTACCTACGAGCAGTACTTC. It translates to CASSIGQGTYEQYF.

This clone was seen just once. The chain carries TRBV5-4 and TRBJ2-5, with D possibly TRBD2 on 5 matching bases. This CDR3 has 14 residues. Deletions cut 4 bases from V and 4 bases from J, with 14 bases between. Germline assignment: CDR1 SGHNT and CDR2 YYREEE (reference sequence). The CDR3 DNA follows: TGTGCCAGCAGCCCGGAGGTGGGCGGAGAGACCCAGTACTTC. This translates into CASSPEVGGETQYF.

V and J are TRBV6-5 and TRBJ1-5; 7 bases align to TRBD1. The germline CDR1 and CDR2 sequences are MNHEY and SVGAGI. With V trimmed by 7 bases and J by 4 bases, 4 bases remained unmatched. The CDR3 extends over 13 amino acids. This CDR3 is CASTGQVNQPQHF. Written as DNA, the CDR3 is TGTGCCAGCACCGGACAGGTTAATCAGCCCCAGCATTTT.

The chain has TRBV7-6 and TRBJ2-5; 7 bases align to TRBD1. After removal of 1 base from V and 4 bases from J, the junction contained 12 bases not matched to a gene. Germline CDR1 is SGHVS and CDR2 is FNYEAQ. CDR3 length equals 17 residues. The CDR3 bases are TGTGCCAGCAGCTTAGGACCCCCGGGCAGGGGGTTAGAGACCCAGTACTTC. This translates into CASSLGPPGRGLETQYF.

The chain combines TRBV9 with TRBJ2-3; 10 bases agree with TRBD2. V lost 0 bases, J lost 1 base, and 5 bases stayed unmatched. Germline V gene data show CDR1 as SGDLS and CDR2 as YYNGEE. The CDR3 covers 17 residues. In DNA form, the CDR3 reads TGTGCCAGCAGCGTAGCTGGGACTAGCGAGGGCACAGATACGCAGTATTTT. This sequence encodes CASSVAGTSEGTDTQYF. The complete variable domain, with remaining parts taken from reference TRBV9 and TRBJ2-3, reads DSGVTQTPKHLITATGQRVTLRCSPRSGDLSVYWYQQSLDQGLQFLIQYYNGEERAKGNILERFSAQQFPDLHSELNLSSLELGDSALYFCASSVAGTSEGTDTQYFGPGTRLTVL.

This chain joins TRBV7-2 and TRBJ2-1, with TRBD2 matching over 11 bases. The trim removed 5 bases at V and 4 bases at J, leaving 4 bases unmatched. The CDR3 loop spans 15 amino acids. In germline, CDR1 is SGHTA, CDR2 FQGNSA. CDR3 coding DNA: TGTGCCAGCAGCCGTCTAGCGGGAGGATACAATGAGCAGTTCTTC. Protein sequence: CASSRLAGGYNEQFF.

The rearrangement joins TRBV10-3 to TRBJ2-7, with 9 bases fitting TRBD2. Germline values: CDR1 ENHRY, CDR2 SYGVKD. The CDR3 sequence is 12 residues long. The V segment lost 10 bases and the J segment 2 bases; nucleotides outside the gene matches: 3. The CDR3 protein is CATLAGTYEQYF. The CDR3 nucleotides are TGTGCCACCCTAGCGGGAACCTACGAGCAGTACTTC.

The rearrangement uses TRBV5-1 and TRBJ2-1, with TRBD2 matching over 7 bases. Germline V CDR1 and CDR2: SGHRS, YFSETQ. With V trimmed by 7 bases and J by 6 bases, 7 bases remained unmatched. The CDR3 consists of 13 residues. DNA for the CDR3: TGCGCCAGCGGGAGGGAGGGTACCAATGAGCAGTTCTTC. Translated: CASGREGTNEQFF. Looking up the rest from reference TRBV5-1 and TRBJ2-1 gives the full variable domain: KAGVTQTPRYLIKTRGQQVTLSCSPISGHRSVSWYQQTPGQGLQFLFEYFSETQRNKGNFPGRFSGRQFSNSRSEMNVSTLELGDSALYLCASGREGTNEQFFGPGTRLTVL.

DNA for the CDR3: TGTGCCAGCAGCGGACGGGACAGGGGGTCATCCTACAATGAGCAGTTCTTC. This translates into CASSGRDRGSSYNEQFF. The chain carries TRBV7-6 and TRBJ2-1, with TRBD1 identical over 11 bases. Germline assignment: CDR1 SGHVS and CDR2 FNYEAQ. Unmatched junction bases numbered 7, after V lost 5 bases and J lost 1 base. CDR3 size: 17 residues.

This clone was counted between two and nine times. The CDR3 DNA sequence: TGTGCCAGCAGTCTAGGGACACCCCATTTCTACGAGCAGTACTTC. It specifies CASSLGTPHFYEQYF. The rearrangement links TRBV27 to TRBJ2-7, with D possibly TRBD1 on 6 matching bases. There are 15 residues in the CDR3. Trimming pared 5 bases from V and 3 bases from J, leaving 17 bases between. The germline V gene has CDR1 MNHEY and CDR2 SMNVEV (reference sequence).

This chain uses TRBV6-5 with TRBJ1-6; no reliable D call. The germline V gene has CDR1 MNHEY and CDR2 SVGAGI. The CDR3 has 15 amino acids. V lost 5 bases to trimming and J lost 7 bases, with 15 bases between them. For the CDR3, the DNA is TGTGCCAGCAGTCCCCGTGGGCCGGGGAATTCACCCCTCCACTTT. Translated, it gives CASSPRGPGNSPLHF.

The rearrangement uses TRBV2 and TRBJ2-7; 13 nucleotides agree with TRBD2. The CDR3 sequence is 14 residues long. The V gene's germline CDR1 is SNHLY and CDR2 FYNNEI. V was clipped by 7 bases and J by 6 bases; unmatched bases: 6. The CDR3 DNA follows: TGTGCCAGCACCGCGGGACTAGCGGGGATCGAGCAGTACTTC. This codes for CASTAGLAGIEQYF.

The chain carries TRBV29-1 and TRBJ2-7, with D possibly TRBD1 on 5 matching bases. With 1 base removed from V and 4 bases from J, the gap between germline ends came to 14 bases. Germline CDR1 reads SQVTM; CDR2 reads ANQGSEA. The CDR3 loop spans 14 amino acids. CDR3 sequence (DNA): TGCAGCGTTGAAGTTCCCAGGGCCCCGTACGAGCAGTACTTC. Its protein product is CSVEVPRAPYEQYF.

The chain is built from TRBV5-6 and TRBJ1-2, with D perhaps matching TRBD1 (5 bases). Trimming removed 3 bases from V and 5 bases from J, with 8 bases in between. Germline loops: CDR1 SGHDT, CDR2 YYEEEE. CDR3 length: 12 residues. The CDR3 sequence is CASSSQGYGYTF. The DNA for the CDR3 is TGTGCCAGCAGCTCCCAGGGATATGGCTACACCTTC. The entire variable domain, with the rest obtained from reference TRBV5-6 and TRBJ1-2, is as follows: DAGVTQSPTHLIKTRGQQVTLRCSPKSGHDTVSWYQQALGQGPQFIFQYYEEEERQRGNFPDRFSGHQFPNYSSELNVNALLLGDSALYLCASSSQGYGYTFGSGTRLTVV.

The gene calls are TRBV14 and TRBJ2-7; TRBD2 agrees at 12 bases. V shed 3 bases, J shed 3 bases, and the junction held 15 bases outside the gene matches. The germline CDR1 and CDR2 sequences are SGHDN and FVKESK. The CDR3 spans 19 residues. The CDR3 DNA reads as TGTGCCAGCAGCCATGGGCTAGCGGGAGGGCCTGTAGGGTACTACGAGCAGTACTTC. It codes for CASSHGLAGGPVGYYEQYF.